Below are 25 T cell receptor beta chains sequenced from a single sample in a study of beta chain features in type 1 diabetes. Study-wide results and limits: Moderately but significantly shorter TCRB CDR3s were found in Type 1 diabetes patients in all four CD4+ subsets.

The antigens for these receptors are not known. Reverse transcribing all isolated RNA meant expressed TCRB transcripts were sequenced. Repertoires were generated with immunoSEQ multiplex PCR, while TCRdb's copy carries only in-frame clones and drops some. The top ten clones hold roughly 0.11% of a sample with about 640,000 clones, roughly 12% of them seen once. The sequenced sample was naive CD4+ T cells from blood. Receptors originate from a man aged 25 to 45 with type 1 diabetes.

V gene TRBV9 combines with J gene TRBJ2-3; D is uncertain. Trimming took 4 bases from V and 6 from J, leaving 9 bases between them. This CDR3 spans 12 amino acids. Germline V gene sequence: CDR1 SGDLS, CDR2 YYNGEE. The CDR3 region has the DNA TGTGCCAGCAGCCCCCAAGGGGATACGCAGTATTTT. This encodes CASSPQGDTQYF.

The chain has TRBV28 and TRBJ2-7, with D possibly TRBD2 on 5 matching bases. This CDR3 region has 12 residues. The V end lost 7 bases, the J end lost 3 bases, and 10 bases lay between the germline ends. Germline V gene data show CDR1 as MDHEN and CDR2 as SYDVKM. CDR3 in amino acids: CASIGVYYEQYF. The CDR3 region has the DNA TGTGCCAGCATCGGGGTGTACTACGAGCAGTACTTC.

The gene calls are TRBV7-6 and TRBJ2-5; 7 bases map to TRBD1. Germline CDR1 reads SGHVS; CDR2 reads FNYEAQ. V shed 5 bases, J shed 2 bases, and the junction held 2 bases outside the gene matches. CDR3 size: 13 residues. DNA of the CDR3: TGTGCCAGCAGCCAGGGACAGCAAGAGACCCAGTACTTC. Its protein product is CASSQGQQETQYF.

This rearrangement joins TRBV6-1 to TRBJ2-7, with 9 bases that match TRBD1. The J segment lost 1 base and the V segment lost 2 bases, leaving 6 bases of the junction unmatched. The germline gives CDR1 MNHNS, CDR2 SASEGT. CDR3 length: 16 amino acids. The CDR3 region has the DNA TGTGCCAGCAGTGAACAGTCAGGACAGGGGTCCTACGAGCAGTACTTC. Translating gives CASSEQSGQGSYEQYF.

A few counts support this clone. The CDR3 sequence is CASRSGRNQPQHF. CDR3 coding DNA: TGTGCCAGTCGTAGCGGGCGGAATCAGCCCCAGCATTTT. The J gene is TRBJ1-5, the V gene TRBV19; D remains ambiguous. The V gene's germline CDR1 is LNHDA and CDR2 SQIVND (reference sequence). This CDR3 contains 13 residues. Trimming removed 8 bases at V and 4 bases at J, with 12 bases between.

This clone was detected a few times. CDR3 nucleotides: TGTGCCAGCAGATCAGGGTTTGGTTCCTACAATGAGCAGTTCTTC. Its protein product is CASRSGFGSYNEQFF. The genes are TRBV6-5 and TRBJ2-1, with D maybe TRBD1 (5 bases). There are 15 residues in the CDR3. Germline lookup yields CDR1 MNHEY and CDR2 SVGAGI. V dropped 6 bases and J dropped 1 base, with 13 bases sitting between them.

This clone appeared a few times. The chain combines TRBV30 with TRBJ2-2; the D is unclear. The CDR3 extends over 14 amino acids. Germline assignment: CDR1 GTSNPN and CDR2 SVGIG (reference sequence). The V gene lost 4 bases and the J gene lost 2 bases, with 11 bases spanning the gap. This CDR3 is CAWNSGDNTGELFF. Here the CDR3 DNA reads TGTGCCTGGAACTCTGGAGACAACACCGGGGAGCTGTTTTTT. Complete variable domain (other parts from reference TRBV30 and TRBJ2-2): SQTIHQWPATLVQPVGSPLSLECTVEGTSNPNLYWYRQAAGRGLQLLFYSVGIGQISSEVPQNLSASRPQDRQFILSSKKLLLSDSGFYLCAWNSGDNTGELFFGEGSRLTVL.

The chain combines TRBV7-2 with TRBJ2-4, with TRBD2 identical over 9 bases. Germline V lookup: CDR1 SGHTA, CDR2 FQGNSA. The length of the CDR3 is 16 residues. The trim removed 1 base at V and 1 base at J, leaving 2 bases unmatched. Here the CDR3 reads CASSLETSGAKNIQYF. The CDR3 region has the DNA TGTGCCAGCAGCTTAGAAACTAGCGGGGCCAAAAACATTCAGTACTTC.

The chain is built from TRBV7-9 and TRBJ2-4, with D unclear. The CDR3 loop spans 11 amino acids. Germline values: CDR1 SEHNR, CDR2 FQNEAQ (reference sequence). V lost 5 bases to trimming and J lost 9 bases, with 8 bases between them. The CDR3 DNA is TGTGCCAGCAGCCTGAGAGGCATTCAGTACTTC. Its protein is CASSLRGIQYF.

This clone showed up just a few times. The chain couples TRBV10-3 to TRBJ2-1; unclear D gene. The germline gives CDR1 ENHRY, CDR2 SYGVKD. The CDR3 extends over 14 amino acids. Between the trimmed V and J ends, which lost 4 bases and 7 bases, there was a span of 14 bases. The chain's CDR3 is CAISGGQMTNEQFF. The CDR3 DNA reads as TGTGCCATCAGTGGAGGCCAGATGACAAATGAGCAGTTCTTC.

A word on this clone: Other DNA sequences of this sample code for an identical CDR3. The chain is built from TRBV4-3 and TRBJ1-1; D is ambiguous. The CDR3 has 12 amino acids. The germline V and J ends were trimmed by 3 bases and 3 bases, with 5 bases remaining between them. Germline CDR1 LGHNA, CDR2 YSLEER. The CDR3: CASSQDYTEAFF. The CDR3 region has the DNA TGCGCCAGCAGCCAGGACTACACTGAAGCTTTCTTT.

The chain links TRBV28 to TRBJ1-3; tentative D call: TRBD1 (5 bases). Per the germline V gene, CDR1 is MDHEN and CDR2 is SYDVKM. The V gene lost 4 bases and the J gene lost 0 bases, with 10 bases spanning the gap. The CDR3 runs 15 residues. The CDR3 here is CASSSQTDSGNTIYF. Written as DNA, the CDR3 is TGTGCCAGCAGTTCGCAGACAGACTCTGGAAACACCATATATTTT.

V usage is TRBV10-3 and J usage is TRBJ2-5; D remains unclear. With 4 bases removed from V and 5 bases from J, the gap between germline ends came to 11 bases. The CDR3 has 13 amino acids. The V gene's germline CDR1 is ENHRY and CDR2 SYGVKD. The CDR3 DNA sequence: TGTGCCATCAGTGGTAGTAGGGTCGAGACCCAGTACTTC. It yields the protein CAISGSRVETQYF.

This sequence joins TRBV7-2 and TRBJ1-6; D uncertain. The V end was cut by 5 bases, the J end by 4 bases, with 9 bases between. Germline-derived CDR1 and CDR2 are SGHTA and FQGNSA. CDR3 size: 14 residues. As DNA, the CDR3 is TGTGCCAGCAGCGACCAAGGATATAATTCACCCCTCCACTTT. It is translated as CASSDQGYNSPLHF.

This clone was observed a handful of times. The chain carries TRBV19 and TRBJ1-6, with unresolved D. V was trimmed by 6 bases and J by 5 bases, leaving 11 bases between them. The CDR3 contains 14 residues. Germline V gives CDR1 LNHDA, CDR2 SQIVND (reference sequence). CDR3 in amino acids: CASSLRENNSPLHF. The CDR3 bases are TGTGCCAGTAGCCTCCGGGAGAATAATTCACCCCTCCACTTT.

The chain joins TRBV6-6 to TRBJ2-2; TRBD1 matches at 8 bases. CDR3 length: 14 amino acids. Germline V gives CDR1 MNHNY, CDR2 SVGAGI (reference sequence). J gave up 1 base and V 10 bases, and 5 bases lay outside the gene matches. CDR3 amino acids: CATRDRKNTGELFF. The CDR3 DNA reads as TGTGCCACCCGGGACAGGAAGAACACCGGGGAGCTGTTTTTT.

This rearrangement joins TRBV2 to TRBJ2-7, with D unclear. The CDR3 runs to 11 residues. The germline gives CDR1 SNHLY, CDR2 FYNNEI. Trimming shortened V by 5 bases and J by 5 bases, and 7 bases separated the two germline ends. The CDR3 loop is CASSSVHEQYF. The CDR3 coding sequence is TGTGCCAGCAGTTCCGTCCACGAGCAGTACTTC. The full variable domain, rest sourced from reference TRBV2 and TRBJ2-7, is EPEVTQTPSHQVTQMGQEVILRCVPISNHLYFYWYRQILGQKVEFLVSFYNNEISEKSEIFDDQFSVERPDGSNFTLKIRSTKLEDSAMYFCASSSVHEQYFGPGTRLTVT.

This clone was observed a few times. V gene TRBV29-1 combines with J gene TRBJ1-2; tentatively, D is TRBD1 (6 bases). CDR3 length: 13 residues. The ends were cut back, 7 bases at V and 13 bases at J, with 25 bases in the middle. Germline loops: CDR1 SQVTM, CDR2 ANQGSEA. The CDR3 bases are TGCAGCGCTCGTCCGGCGACAGGCCGAGGCGGCACCTTC. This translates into CSARPATGRGGTF.

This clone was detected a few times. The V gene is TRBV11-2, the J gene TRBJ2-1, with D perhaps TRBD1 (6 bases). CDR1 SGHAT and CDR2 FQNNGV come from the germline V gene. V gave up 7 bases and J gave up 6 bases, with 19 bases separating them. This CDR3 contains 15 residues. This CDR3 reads CASTLGAVASNEQFF. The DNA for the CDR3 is TGTGCCAGCACTTTGGGGGCGGTAGCTAGCAATGAGCAGTTCTTC.

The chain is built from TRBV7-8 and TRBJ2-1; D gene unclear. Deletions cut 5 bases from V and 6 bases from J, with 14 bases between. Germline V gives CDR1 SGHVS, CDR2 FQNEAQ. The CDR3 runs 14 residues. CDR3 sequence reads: CASSPDRLTNEQFF. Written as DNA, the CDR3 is TGTGCCAGCAGCCCCGACCGATTGACCAATGAGCAGTTCTTC.

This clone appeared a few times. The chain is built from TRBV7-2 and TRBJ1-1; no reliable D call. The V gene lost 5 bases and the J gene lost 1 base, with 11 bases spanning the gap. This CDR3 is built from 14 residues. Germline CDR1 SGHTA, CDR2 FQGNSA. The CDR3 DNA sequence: TGTGCCAGCAGCCCTACAAGGGAGAACACTGAAGCTTTCTTT. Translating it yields CASSPTRENTEAFF. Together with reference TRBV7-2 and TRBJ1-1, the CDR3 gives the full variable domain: GAGVSQSPSNKVTEKGKDVELRCDPISGHTALYWYRQSLGQGLEFLIYFQGNSAPDKSGLPSDRFSAERTGGSVSTLTIQRTQQEDSAVYLCASSPTRENTEAFFGQGTRLTVV.

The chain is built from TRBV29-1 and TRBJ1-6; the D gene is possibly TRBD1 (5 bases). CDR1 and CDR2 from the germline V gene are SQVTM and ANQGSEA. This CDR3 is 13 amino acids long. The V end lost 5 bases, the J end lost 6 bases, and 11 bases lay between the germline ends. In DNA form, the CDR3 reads TGCAGCGTTACAGCAGGGTTTAATTCACCCCTCCACTTT. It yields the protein CSVTAGFNSPLHF.

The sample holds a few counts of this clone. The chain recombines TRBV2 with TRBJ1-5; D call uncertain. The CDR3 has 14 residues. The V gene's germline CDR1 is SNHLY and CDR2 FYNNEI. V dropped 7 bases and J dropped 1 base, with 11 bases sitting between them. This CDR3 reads CASKSDGSNQPQHF. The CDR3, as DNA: TGTGCCAGCAAGTCGGACGGAAGCAATCAGCCCCAGCATTTT.

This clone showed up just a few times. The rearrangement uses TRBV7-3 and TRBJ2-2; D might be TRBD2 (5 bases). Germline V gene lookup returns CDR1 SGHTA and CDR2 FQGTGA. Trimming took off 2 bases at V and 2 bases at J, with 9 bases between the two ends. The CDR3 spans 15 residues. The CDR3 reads CASSLSGSNTGELFF. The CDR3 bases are TGTGCCAGCAGCTTATCGGGATCCAACACCGGGGAGCTGTTTTTT.

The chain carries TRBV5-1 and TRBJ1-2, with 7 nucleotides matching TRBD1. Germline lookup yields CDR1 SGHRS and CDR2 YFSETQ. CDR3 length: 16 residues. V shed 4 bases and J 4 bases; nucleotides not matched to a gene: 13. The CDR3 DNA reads TGCGCCAGCAGCGCGAACCTAGCAGGGGGGGCCTATGGCTACACCTTC. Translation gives CASSANLAGGAYGYTF. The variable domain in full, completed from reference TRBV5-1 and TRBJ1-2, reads KAGVTQTPRYLIKTRGQQVTLSCSPISGHRSVSWYQQTPGQGLQFLFEYFSETQRNKGNFPGRFSGRQFSNSRSEMNVSTLELGDSALYLCASSANLAGGAYGYTFGSGTRLTVV.